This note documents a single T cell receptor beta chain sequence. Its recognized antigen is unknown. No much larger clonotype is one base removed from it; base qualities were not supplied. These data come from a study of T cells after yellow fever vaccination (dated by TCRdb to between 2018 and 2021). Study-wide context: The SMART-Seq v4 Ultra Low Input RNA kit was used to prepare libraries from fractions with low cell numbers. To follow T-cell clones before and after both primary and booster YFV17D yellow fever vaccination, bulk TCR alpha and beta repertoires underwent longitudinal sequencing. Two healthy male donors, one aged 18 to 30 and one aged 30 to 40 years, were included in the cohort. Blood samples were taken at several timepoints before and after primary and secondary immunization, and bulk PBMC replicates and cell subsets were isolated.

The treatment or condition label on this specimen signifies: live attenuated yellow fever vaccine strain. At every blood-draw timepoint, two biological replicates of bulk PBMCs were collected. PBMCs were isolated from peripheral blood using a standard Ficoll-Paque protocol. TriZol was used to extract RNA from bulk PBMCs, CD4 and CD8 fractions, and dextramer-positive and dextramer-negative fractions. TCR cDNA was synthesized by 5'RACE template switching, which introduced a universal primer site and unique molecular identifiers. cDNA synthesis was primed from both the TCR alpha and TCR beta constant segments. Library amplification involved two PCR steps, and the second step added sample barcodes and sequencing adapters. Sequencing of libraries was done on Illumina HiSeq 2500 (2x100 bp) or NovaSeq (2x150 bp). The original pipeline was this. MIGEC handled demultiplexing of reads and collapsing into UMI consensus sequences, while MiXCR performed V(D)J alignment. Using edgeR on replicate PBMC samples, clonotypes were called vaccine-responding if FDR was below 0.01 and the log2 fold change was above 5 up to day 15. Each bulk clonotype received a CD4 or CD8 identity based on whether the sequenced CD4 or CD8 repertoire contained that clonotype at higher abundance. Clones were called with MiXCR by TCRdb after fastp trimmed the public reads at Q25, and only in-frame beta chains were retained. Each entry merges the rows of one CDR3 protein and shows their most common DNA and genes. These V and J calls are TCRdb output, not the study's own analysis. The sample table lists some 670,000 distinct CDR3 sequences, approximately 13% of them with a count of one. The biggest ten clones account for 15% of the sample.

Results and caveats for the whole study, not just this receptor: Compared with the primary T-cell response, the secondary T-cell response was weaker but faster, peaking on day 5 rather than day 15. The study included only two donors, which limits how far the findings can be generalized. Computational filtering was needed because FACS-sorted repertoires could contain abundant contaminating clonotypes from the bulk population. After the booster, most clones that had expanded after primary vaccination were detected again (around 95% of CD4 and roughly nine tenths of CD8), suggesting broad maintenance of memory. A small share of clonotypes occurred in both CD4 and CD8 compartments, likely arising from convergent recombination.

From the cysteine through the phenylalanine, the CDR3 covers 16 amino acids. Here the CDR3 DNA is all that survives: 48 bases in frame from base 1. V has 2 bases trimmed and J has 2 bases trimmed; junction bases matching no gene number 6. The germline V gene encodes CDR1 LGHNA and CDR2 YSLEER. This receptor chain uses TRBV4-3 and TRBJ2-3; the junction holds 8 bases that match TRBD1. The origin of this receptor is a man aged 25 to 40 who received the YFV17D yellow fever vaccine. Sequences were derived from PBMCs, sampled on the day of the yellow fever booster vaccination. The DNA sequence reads TGCGCCAGCAGCCAAACCGGGACAGGTCTCACAGATACGCAGTATTTT. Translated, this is CASSQTGTGLTDTQYF.